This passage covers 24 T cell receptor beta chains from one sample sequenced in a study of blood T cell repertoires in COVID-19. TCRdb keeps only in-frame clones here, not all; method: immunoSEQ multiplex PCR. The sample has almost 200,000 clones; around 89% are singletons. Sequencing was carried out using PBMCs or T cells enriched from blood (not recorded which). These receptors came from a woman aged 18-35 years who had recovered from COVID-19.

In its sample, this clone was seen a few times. The CDR3 loop is CASSLSLNTEAFF. The CDR3 DNA reads as TGTGCCAGCAGTTTGTCCCTTAACACTGAAGCTTTCTTT. This sequence joins TRBV12-3 or TRBV12-4 and TRBJ1-1; D remains unclear. The V end was cut by 3 bases, the J end by 2 bases, with 7 bases between. The CDR3 has 13 amino acids.

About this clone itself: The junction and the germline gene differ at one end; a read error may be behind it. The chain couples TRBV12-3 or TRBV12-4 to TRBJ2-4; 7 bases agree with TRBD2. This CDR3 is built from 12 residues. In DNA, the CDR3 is TGTGCCAGCAGTTTAAGGGAGGGACTTGAACACTTC. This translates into CASSLREGLEHF.

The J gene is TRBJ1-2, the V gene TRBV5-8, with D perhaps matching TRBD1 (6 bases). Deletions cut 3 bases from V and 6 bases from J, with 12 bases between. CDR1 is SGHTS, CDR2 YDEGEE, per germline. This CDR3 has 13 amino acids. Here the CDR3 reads CASSYHRDDGYTF. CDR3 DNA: TGTGCCAGCAGCTACCACAGGGACGATGGCTACACCTTC.

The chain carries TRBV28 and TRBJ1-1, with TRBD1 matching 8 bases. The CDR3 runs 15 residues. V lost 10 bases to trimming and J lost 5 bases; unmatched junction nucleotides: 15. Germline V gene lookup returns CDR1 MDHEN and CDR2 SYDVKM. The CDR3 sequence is CAILSQGAGWTEAFF. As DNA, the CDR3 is TGTGCCATCCTGTCCCAGGGGGCGGGTTGGACTGAAGCTTTCTTT. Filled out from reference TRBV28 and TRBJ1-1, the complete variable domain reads DVKVTQSSRYLVKRTGEKVFLECVQDMDHENMFWYRQDPGLGLRLIYFSYDVKMKEKGDIPEGYSVSREKKERFSLILESASTNQTSMYLCAILSQGAGWTEAFFGQGTRLTVV.

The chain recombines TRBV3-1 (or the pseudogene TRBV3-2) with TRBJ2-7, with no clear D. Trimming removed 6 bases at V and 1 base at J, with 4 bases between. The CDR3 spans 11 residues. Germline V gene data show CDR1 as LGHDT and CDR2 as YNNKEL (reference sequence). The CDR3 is CASSQSYEQYF. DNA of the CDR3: TGTGCCAGCAGTCAGTCCTACGAGCAGTACTTC.

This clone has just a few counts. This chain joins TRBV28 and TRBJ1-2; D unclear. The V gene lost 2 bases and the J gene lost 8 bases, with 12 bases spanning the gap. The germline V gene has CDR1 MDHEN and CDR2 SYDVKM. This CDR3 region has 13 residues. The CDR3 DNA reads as TGTGCCAGCAGTTTAGAGCGGGGATACGGCTACACCTTC. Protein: CASSLERGYGYTF.

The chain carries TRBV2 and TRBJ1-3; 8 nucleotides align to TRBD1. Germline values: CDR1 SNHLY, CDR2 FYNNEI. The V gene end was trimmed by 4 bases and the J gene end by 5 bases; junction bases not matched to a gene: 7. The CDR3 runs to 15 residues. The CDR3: CASSVGQGNRNTIYF. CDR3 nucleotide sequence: TGTGCCAGCAGTGTTGGACAGGGCAATCGAAACACCATATATTTT.

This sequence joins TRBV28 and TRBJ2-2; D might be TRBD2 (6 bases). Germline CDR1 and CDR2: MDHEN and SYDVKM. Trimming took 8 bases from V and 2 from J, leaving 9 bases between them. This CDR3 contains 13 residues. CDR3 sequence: CASLAGNTGELFF. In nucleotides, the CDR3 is TGTGCCAGCCTCGCGGGAAACACCGGGGAGCTGTTTTTT. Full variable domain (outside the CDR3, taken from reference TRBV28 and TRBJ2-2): DVKVTQSSRYLVKRTGEKVFLECVQDMDHENMFWYRQDPGLGLRLIYFSYDVKMKEKGDIPEGYSVSREKKERFSLILESASTNQTSMYLCASLAGNTGELFFGEGSRLTVL.

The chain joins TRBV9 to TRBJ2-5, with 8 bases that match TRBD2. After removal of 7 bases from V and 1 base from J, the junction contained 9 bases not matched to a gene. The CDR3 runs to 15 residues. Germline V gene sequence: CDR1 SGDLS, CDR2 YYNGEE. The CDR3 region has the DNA TGTGCCAGCGCCTCGGGGGGGGCTAGCCAAGAGACCCAGTACTTC. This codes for CASASGGASQETQYF.

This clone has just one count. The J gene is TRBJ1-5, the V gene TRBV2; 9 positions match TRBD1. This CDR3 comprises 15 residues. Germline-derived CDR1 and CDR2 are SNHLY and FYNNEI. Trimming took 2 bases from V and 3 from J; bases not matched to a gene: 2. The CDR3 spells CASSERDRVNQPQHF. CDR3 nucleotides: TGTGCCAGCAGTGAACGGGACAGGGTCAATCAGCCCCAGCATTTT.

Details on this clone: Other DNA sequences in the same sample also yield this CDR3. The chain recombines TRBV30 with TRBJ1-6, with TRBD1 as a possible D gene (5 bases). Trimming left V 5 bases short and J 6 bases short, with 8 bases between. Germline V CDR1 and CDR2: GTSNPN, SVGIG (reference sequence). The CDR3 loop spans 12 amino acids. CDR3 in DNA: TGTGCCTGGGACAGAACTAATTCACCCCTCCACTTT. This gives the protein CAWDRTNSPLHF.

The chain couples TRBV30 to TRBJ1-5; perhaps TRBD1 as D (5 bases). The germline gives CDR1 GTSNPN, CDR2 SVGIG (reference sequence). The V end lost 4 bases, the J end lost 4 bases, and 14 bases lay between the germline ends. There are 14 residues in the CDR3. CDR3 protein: CAWTYQGWNQPQHF. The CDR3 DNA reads TGTGCCTGGACGTACCAGGGATGGAATCAGCCCCAGCATTTT.

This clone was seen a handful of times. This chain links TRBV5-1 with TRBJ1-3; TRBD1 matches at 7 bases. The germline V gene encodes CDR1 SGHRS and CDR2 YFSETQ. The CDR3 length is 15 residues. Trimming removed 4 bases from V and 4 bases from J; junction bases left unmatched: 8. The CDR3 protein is CASSEEGASGNTIYF. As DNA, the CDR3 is TGCGCCAGCAGCGAGGAGGGGGCTTCGGGAAACACCATATATTTT.

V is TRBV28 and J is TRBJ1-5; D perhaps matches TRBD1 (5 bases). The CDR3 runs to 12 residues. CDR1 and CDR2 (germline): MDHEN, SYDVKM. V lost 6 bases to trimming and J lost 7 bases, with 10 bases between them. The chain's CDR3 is CASSTGGQPQHF. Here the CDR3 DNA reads TGTGCCAGCAGCACAGGAGGGCAGCCCCAGCATTTT.

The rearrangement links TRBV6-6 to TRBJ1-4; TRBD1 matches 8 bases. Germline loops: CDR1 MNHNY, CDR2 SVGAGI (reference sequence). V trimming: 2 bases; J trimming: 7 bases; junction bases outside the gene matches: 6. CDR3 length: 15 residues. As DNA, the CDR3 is TGTGCCAGCAGTTACCCGACAGGGGAGGGTGAAAAACTGTTTTTT. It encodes CASSYPTGEGEKLFF.

CDR3 DNA: TGCGCCAGCAGCTTGGAGGGACAGAGGTACGAGCAGTACTTC. Residues: CASSLEGQRYEQYF. This chain uses TRBV5-1 with TRBJ2-7, with 7 nucleotides matching TRBD1. This CDR3 is 14 amino acids long. V lost 0 bases and J lost 4; bases outside the gene matches: 4. Looked up from germline, CDR1 is SGHRS and CDR2 is YFSETQ.

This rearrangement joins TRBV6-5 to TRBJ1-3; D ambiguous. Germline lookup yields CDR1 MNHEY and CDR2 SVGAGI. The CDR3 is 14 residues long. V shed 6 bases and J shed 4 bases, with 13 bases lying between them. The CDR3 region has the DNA TGTGCCAGCAGCAACTATCGGCGGGGAAACACCATATATTTT. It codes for CASSNYRRGNTIYF.

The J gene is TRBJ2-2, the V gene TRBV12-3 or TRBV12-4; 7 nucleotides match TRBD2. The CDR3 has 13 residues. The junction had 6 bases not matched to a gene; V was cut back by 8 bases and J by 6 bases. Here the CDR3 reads CASGRAGAGELFF. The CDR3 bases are TGTGCCAGCGGGAGGGCTGGGGCCGGGGAGCTGTTTTTT.

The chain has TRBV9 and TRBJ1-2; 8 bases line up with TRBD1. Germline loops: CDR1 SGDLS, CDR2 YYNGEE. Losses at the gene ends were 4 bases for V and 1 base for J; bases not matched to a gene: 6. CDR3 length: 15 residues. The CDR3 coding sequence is TGTGCCAGCAGCCCCAGGACAGGGCTTAACTATGGCTACACCTTC. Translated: CASSPRTGLNYGYTF. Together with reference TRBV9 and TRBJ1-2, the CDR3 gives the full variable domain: DSGVTQTPKHLITATGQRVTLRCSPRSGDLSVYWYQQSLDQGLQFLIQYYNGEERAKGNILERFSAQQFPDLHSELNLSSLELGDSALYFCASSPRTGLNYGYTFGSGTRLTVV.

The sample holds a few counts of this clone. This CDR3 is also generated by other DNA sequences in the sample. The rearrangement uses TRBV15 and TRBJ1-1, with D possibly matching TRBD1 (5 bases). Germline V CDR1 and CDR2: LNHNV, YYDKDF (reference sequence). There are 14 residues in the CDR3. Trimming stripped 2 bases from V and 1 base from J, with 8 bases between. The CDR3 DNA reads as TGTGCCACCAGCAGATATACAGGGAACACTGAAGCTTTCTTT. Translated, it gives CATSRYTGNTEAFF. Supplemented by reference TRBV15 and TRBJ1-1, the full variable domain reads DAMVIQNPRYQVTQFGKPVTLSCSQTLNHNVMYWYQQKSSQAPKLLFHYYDKDFNNEADTPDNFQSRRPNTSFCFLDIRSPGLGDTAMYLCATSRYTGNTEAFFGQGTRLTVV.

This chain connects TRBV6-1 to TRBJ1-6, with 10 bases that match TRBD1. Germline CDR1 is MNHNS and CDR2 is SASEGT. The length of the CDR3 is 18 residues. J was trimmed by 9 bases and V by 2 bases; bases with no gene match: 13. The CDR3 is CASSEFYSGTGASSPLHF. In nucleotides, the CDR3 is TGTGCCAGCAGTGAATTCTACTCCGGGACAGGGGCGAGTTCACCCCTCCACTTT.

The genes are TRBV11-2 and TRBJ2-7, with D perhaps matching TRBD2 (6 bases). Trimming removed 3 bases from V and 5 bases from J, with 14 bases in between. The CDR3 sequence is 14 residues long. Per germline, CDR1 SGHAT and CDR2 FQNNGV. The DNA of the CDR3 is TGTGCCAGCAGCTTGGGCTCCCGCGGGGACGAGCAGTACTTC. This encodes CASSLGSRGDEQYF.

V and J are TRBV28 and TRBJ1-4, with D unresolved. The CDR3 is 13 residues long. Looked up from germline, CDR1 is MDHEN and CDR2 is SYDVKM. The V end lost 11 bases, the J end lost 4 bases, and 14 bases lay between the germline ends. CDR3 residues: CAGLGRNNEKLFF. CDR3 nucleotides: TGTGCCGGCCTGGGCAGAAATAATGAAAAACTGTTTTTT.

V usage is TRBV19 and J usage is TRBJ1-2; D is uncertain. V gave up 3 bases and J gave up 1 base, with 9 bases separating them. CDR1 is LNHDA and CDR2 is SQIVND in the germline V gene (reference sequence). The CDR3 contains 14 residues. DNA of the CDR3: TGTGCCAGTAGTATCCAACGGGGTAACTATGGCTACACCTTC. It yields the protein CASSIQRGNYGYTF.